This T cell receptor (beta chain) was captured by sequencing in a study of blood T cell repertoires in COVID-19. In the study overall: The analysed material was cDNA or gDNA that came from T cells, B-cell-depleted T cells, or PBMCs.

This clone turned up a few times. Sequencing used immunoSEQ multiplex PCR; TCRdb keeps in-frame clones, though not all of them. This table has about 120,000 clones, under 80% appearing once. The CDR3 is 18 amino acids. CDR1 and CDR2 (germline): SEHNR, FQNEAQ (reference sequence). The V end was cut by 4 bases, the J end by 3 bases, with 23 bases between. This TCR derives from a man between 50 and 59 years old with acute or convalescent COVID-19. The chain employs TRBV7-9 and TRBJ2-3; D might be TRBD2 (7 bases). The sample taken for sequencing was peripheral blood. The CDR3 DNA follows: TGTGCCAGCAGCTCCTTGGCGGGGGCGCGTTCGATAACAGATACGCAGTATTTT. Encoded protein: CASSSLAGARSITDTQYF.